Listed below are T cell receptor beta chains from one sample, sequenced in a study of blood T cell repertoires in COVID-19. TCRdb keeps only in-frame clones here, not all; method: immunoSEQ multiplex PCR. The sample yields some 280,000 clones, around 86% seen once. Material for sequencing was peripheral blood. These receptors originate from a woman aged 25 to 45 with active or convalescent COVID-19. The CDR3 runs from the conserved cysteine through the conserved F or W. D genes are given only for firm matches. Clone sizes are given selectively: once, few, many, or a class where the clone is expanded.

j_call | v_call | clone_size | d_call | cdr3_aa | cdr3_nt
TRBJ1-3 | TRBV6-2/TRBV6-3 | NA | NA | CASSYGRGNTIYF | TGTGCCAGCAGTTACGGCAGAGGAAACACCATATATTTT
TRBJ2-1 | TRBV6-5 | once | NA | CALNPGLTYNEQFF | TGTGCCCTCAACCCGGGTCTCACCTACAATGAGCAGTTCTTC
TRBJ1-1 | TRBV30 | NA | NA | CAWSVDPGTEAFF | TGTGCCTGGAGTGTAGACCCCGGGACTGAAGCTTTCTTT
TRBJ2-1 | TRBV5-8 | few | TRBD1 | CASSLGTGRDEQFF | TGTGCCAGCAGCCTAGGGACAGGGAGGGATGAGCAGTTCTTC
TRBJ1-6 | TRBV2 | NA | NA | CASRDPGSSYNSPLHF | TGTGCCAGCAGAGACCCGGGGAGCTCCTATAATTCACCCCTCCACTTT
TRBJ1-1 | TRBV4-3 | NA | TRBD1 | CASSQGKTGMNTEAFF | TGCGCCAGCAGCCAAGGCAAGACAGGGATGAACACTGAAGCTTTCTTT
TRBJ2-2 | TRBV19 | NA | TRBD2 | CASSILAGNTGELFF | TGTGCCAGTAGTATTCTAGCGGGGAACACCGGGGAGCTGTTTTTT
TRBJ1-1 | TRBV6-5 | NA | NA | CASRLSTVGTEAFF | TGTGCCAGCAGGCTAAGTACGGTTGGCACTGAAGCTTTCTTT
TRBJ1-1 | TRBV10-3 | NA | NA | CAISEFGQMNTEAFF | TGTGCCATCAGTGAGTTTGGACAGATGAACACTGAAGCTTTCTTT
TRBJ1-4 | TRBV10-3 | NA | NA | CAISEVRTGEKLFF | TGTGCCATCAGTGAAGTCAGGACGGGGGAAAAACTGTTTTTT
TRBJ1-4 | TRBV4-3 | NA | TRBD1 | CASSPGPDRGLPRLFF | TGCGCCAGCAGCCCCGGGCCCGACAGGGGTCTCCCTAGACTGTTTTTT
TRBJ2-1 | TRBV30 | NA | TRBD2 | CAWSAMTVSGGNNEQFF | TGTGCCTGGAGTGCAATGACGGTGAGCGGGGGGAACAATGAGCAGTTCTTC
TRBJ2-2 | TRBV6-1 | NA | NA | CASSEFQGNTGELFF | TGTGCCAGCAGTGAATTTCAGGGGAACACCGGGGAGCTGTTTTTT
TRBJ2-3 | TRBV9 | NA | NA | CASSVSRGTDTQYF | TGTGCCAGCAGCGTGAGCAGGGGCACAGATACGCAGTATTTT
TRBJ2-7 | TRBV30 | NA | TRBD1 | CAWSPRDRVRNEQYF | TGTGCCTGGAGTCCAAGGGACAGGGTCAGAAACGAGCAGTACTTC
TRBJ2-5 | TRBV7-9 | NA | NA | CASSLGWGPPETQYF | TGTGCCAGCAGCTTAGGTTGGGGCCCGCCGGAGACCCAGTACTTC
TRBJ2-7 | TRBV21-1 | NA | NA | CASSKGGGIAGGYEQYF | TGTGCCAGCAGCAAAGGAGGCGGGATAGCGGGGGGCTACGAGCAGTACTTC
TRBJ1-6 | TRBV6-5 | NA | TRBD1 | CASTLTGGLNSPLHF | TGTGCCAGCACTCTGACAGGGGGCCTGAATTCACCCCTCCACTTT
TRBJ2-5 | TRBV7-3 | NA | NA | CASSYTARETQYF | TGTGCCAGCAGCTACACCGCAAGAGAGACCCAGTACTTC
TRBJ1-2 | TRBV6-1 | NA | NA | CASSDRTDPNAFPYGYTF | TGTGCCAGCAGTGACCGGACAGACCCCAATGCTTTCCCCTATGGCTACACCTTC
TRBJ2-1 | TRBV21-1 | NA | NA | CASTKTPGTYNEQFF | TGTGCCAGCACCAAGACACCAGGAACGTACAATGAGCAGTTCTTC
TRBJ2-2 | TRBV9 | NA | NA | CASSGGLALTGELFF | TGTGCCAGCAGCGGAGGACTCGCACTCACCGGGGAGCTGTTTTTT
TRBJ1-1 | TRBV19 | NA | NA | CASSMAGALLNTEAFF | TGTGCCAGTAGTATGGCGGGGGCCCTACTGAACACTGAAGCTTTCTTT
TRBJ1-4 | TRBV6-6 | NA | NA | CASRLTSATNEKLFF | TGTGCCAGCAGACTTACGAGTGCAACTAATGAAAAACTGTTTTTT
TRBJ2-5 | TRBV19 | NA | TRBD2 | CASSMASGAQETQYF | TGTGCCAGTAGTATGGCTAGCGGGGCCCAAGAGACCCAGTACTTC
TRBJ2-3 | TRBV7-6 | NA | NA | CASTPQGRGTDTQYF | TGTGCCAGCACTCCCCAGGGGAGAGGGACAGATACGCAGTATTTT
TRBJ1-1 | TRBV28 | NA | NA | CASRRNGGEAFF | TGTGCCAGCAGACGCAACGGGGGTGAAGCTTTCTTT
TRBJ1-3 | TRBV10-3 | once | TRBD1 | CAISGRTGGRGGNTIYF | TGTGCCATCAGTGGAAGGACAGGGGGCAGAGGCGGAAACACCATATATTTT
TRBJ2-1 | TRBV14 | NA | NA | CASSARLGPVLEDNEQFF | TGTGCCAGCAGCGCGAGACTAGGACCCGTCTTGGAGGACAATGAGCAGTTCTTC
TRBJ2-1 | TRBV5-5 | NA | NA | CASSPMGGPYNEQFF | TGTGCCAGCAGCCCCATGGGGGGACCCTACAATGAGCAGTTCTTC
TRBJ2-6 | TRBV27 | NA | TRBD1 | CASSLRTGVRVSGANVLTF | TGTGCCAGCAGTCTGCGGACAGGGGTTCGGGTCTCTGGGGCCAACGTCCTGACTTTC
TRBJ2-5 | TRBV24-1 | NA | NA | CATSAPGRPQYF | TGTGCCACCAGTGCCCCGGGGAGGCCCCAGTACTTC
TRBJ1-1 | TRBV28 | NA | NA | CASSSPPGNTEAFF | TGTGCCAGCAGTTCCCCCCCGGGAAACACTGAAGCTTTCTTT
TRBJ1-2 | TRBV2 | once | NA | CASSPDRANYGYTF | TGTGCCAGCAGTCCCGACAGAGCGAACTATGGCTACACCTTC
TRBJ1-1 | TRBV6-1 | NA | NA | CASNSLESSEAFF | TGTGCCAGCAACTCCCTCGAGAGTTCGGAAGCTTTCTTT
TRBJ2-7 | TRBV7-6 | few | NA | CASSYRFVTPRGPYEQYF | TGTGCCAGCAGCTACAGGTTCGTAACACCCAGGGGTCCCTACGAGCAGTACTTC
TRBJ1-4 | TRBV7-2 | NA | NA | CASSLLRAGEKLFF | TGTGCCAGCAGCTTACTACGGGCAGGGGAAAAACTGTTTTTT
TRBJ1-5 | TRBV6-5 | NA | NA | CASRVTGTSNQPQHF | TGTGCCAGCAGGGTTACAGGGACCAGCAATCAGCCCCAGCATTTT
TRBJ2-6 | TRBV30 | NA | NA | CAWMVGGANVLTF | TGTGCCTGGATGGTCGGTGGGGCCAACGTCCTGACTTTC
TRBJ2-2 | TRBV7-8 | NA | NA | CASSLVFRTAPTGELFF | TGTGCCAGCAGCTTAGTTTTTAGGACAGCTCCCACCGGGGAGCTGTTTTTT
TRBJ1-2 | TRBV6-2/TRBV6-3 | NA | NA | CASSYATGNGYTF | TGTGCCAGCAGTTACGCGACAGGCAATGGCTACACCTTC
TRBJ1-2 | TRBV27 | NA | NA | CASSPNRAHGYTF | TGTGCCAGCAGTCCGAACAGGGCCCATGGCTACACCTTC
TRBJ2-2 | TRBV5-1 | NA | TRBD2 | CASSPLAGGNTGELFF | TGCGCCAGCAGTCCATTAGCGGGGGGTAACACCGGGGAGCTGTTTTTT
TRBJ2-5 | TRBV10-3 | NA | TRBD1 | CAISVIPGQQETQYF | TGTGCCATCAGTGTTATACCGGGACAGCAAGAGACCCAGTACTTC
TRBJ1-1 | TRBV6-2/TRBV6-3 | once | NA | CASSYRGSSTEAFF | TGTGCCAGCAGTTACCGGGGAAGTAGCACTGAAGCTTTCTTT
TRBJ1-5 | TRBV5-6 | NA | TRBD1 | CASSLAGTGGSNQPQHF | TGTGCCAGCAGCTTAGCCGGGACAGGTGGGAGCAATCAGCCCCAGCATTTT
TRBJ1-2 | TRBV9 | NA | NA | CASSGFQGGYGYTF | TGTGCCAGCAGCGGCTTCCAGGGAGGGTATGGCTACACCTTC
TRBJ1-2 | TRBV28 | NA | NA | CASYSFTNYGYTF | TGTGCCAGTTACAGCTTTACTAACTATGGCTACACCTTC
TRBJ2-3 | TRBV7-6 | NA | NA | CASSLATGYSTDTQYF | TGTGCCAGCAGCTTAGCGACAGGCTATAGCACAGATACGCAGTATTTT